Sequencing of this TCR beta chain was carried out in a study of blood T cell repertoires in COVID-19. Study background: T cells, B-cell-depleted T cells, or PBMCs provided the cDNA or gDNA that served as material.

The CDR3 has 17 residues. The V gene lost 2 bases and the J gene lost 1 base, with 14 bases spanning the gap. Germline V gene data show CDR1 as KGHDR and CDR2 as SFDVKD. This table comes from immunoSEQ multiplex PCR, and its TCRdb copy is limited to in-frame clones, with some not included. The sample records a few hundred thousand clones, around 87% being singletons. The TCR sequence derives from a man aged 25 to 45 in a cohort exposed to, infected with or recovered from COVID-19 (not recorded which). Material for sequencing was PBMCs or T cells enriched from blood (not recorded which). This sequence joins TRBV24-1 and TRBJ2-4, with D possibly TRBD1 on 6 matching bases. CDR3 region: CATSDSGRGPAKNIQYF. The CDR3, as DNA: TGTGCCACCAGTGATTCGGGCAGGGGACCGGCCAAAAACATTCAGTACTTC.